The sequence of this TCR beta chain was determined in a study of T cell responses to AZD1222 COVID-19 vaccine. Here immunoSEQ multiplex PCR was the method, and the copy in TCRdb shows in-frame clones only, minus some. The data show around 110,000 clones, roughly 92% seen once. In regard to this clone: Its target is unknown.

The V and J ends lost 2 bases and 1 base respectively, with 12 bases between them. CDR3 length: 16 residues. Germline V lookup: CDR1 LNHNV, CDR2 YYDKDF (reference sequence). Whole-study findings and limits: Regions 160-218 and 743-854 held dominance among vaccine-associated CD4 TCRs, which spanned spike. Compared with day 0, the breadth and depth of the Spike-specific TCR repertoire rose significantly after two doses of AZD1222.

The TCR originated in an adult who received the AZD1222 COVID-19 vaccine. Sequenced here: peripheral blood, sampled 28 days after the second AZD1222 dose. V is TRBV15 and J is TRBJ1-5; perhaps TRBD1 as D (5 bases). The CDR3 loop is CATSRSSGGSNQPQHF. The CDR3 DNA sequence: TGTGCCACCAGCAGATCCTCCGGGGGGAGCAATCAGCCCCAGCATTTT.